The text below deals with one T cell receptor (beta chain). TCRdb keeps only in-frame clones here, not all; method: immunoSEQ multiplex PCR. The sample shows roughly 440,000 clones, 88% of them seen only once. This entry is derived from a study of blood T cell repertoires in COVID-19. Study information: Donors in the United States, Italy and Spain gave samples during acute or convalescent COVID-19. In each case, the material was cDNA or gDNA derived from T cells, B-cell-depleted T cells, or PBMCs.

The CDR3 extends over 13 amino acids. The rearrangement links TRBV21-1 to TRBJ1-5. TRBV21-1 is a known pseudogene. The sequencing sample was made of peripheral blood. The TCR originated in a woman aged 45-65 years with COVID-19, enrolled during active disease. CDR3 loop: CASSKVEIQPQHF. The CDR3 DNA follows: TGTGCCAGCAGCAAAGTGGAGATACAGCCCCAGCATTTT.